A selection of T cell receptor beta chains follows, all from one sample in a study of shared clonotypes between healthy human individuals. Here immunoSEQ multiplex PCR was the method, and the copy in TCRdb shows in-frame clones only, minus some. The sample holds about 1.5 million clones, 95% to 99% seen once. The source material was naive CD4+ T cells sorted from blood. All receptors come from a man between 25 and 39 years old in good health. The CDR3 runs from the conserved cysteine through the conserved F or W. A D gene is named only where the DNA matches it firmly. Part of the rows lack a size; the others show once, few, many or a class for expanded clones.

J gene,V gene,clone size,D gene,CDR3 DNA,CDR3 protein
TRBJ2-7,TRBV11-2,once,TRBD2,TGTGCCAGCAGCTTAGAAGGACTTGTCGGGAGGAGATACGAGCAGTACTTC,CASSLEGLVGRRYEQYF
TRBJ2-7,TRBV10-1,-,TRBD2,TGCGCCAGACAATACAGCGCCGGGACTAGCGGCTACGAGCAGTACTTC,CARQYSAGTSGYEQYF
TRBJ2-7,TRBV7-9,-,TRBD2,TGTGCCAGCAGCTCCCGATGGGGACTAGCGGATCACGAGCAGTACTTC,CASSSRWGLADHEQYF
TRBJ2-7,TRBV28,-,-,TGTGCCAGCAGTCGAGGTAGGGTAGGCCCCTACGAGCAGTACTTC,CASSRGRVGPYEQYF
TRBJ1-2,TRBV28,-,-,TGTGCCAGCAGCCCGACCCGATGGGACGGCTACACCTTC,CASSPTRWDGYTF
TRBJ2-7,TRBV30,-,-,TGTGCCTGGAGTGTATTCAACGAGCAGTACTTC,CAWSVFNEQYF
TRBJ2-3,TRBV5-4,-,TRBD2,TGTGCCAGCAGCTTGGCTGAAGCGGGAGGGCCTCAAGCTACGCAGTATTTT,CASSLAEAGGPQATQYF
TRBJ2-1,TRBV10-1,-,-,TGCGCCAGCAGTGTTTCTTACAATGAGCAGTTCTTC,CASSVSYNEQFF
TRBJ2-2,TRBV7-7,-,TRBD2,TGTGCCAGCAGCCAGACTAGCGGGAGTGACACCGGGGAGCTGTTTTTT,CASSQTSGSDTGELFF
TRBJ1-2,TRBV18,-,-,TGTGCCAGCTCACCCGACAGAGCTAACTATGGCTACACCTTC,CASSPDRANYGYTF
TRBJ1-2,TRBV4-1,-,-,TGCGCCAGCAGCCAAGAGGGAAGAGGCTACACCTTC,CASSQEGRGYTF
TRBJ2-6,TRBV18,-,TRBD1,TGTGCCAGCGCCTCCACAGGGGGCGGCTCTGGGGCCAACGTCCTGACTTTC,CASASTGGGSGANVLTF
TRBJ2-3,TRBV9,-,-,TGTGCCAGCAGCGCTTTAGATACGCAGTATTTT,CASSALDTQYF
TRBJ2-1,TRBV28,-,-,TGTGCCAGCAGTACTTTCCGGAGGGCGGTCAATGAGCAGTTCTTC,CASSTFRRAVNEQFF
TRBJ2-2,TRBV15,-,TRBD2,TGTGCCACCAGCACCTTGGGAGGGAGGGCGAACACCGGGGAGCTGTTTTTT,CATSTLGGRANTGELFF
TRBJ2-7,TRBV7-9,-,TRBD1,TGTGCCAGCAGCTCCGGGACAGTCATTACCTACGAGCAGTACTTC,CASSSGTVITYEQYF
TRBJ2-6,TRBV18,once,-,TGTGCCAGCTCACCACTAAGGGTGAACTCTGGGGCCAACGTCCTGACTTTC,CASSPLRVNSGANVLTF
TRBJ1-3,TRBV7-8,-,-,TGTGCCAGCAGCTTAGAGGCGGCTCTCTCTGGAAACACCATATATTTT,CASSLEAALSGNTIYF
TRBJ1-2,TRBV19,-,TRBD1,TGTGCCAGTAGCTCACCACATACAGGGGTCTATGGCTACACCTTC,CASSSPHTGVYGYTF
TRBJ2-5,TRBV28,-,-,TGTGCCAGCAGTTTCCGGGGAGAGACCCAGTACTTC,CASSFRGETQYF
TRBJ1-2,TRBV11-2,-,TRBD1,TGTGCCAGCAGCTCCGACAGGGTGACCTATGGCTACACCTTC,CASSSDRVTYGYTF
TRBJ1-1,TRBV10-3,once,-,TGTGCCATCAGTGGGAAGGGGTACACTGAAGCTTTCTTT,CAISGKGYTEAFF
TRBJ2-6,TRBV4-1,once,-,TGCGCCAGCAGCCTCACCGGGACGAAAACGGGGGCCAACGTCCTGACTTTC,CASSLTGTKTGANVLTF
TRBJ1-2,TRBV7-2,-,-,TGTGCCAGCAGCTTAGTTACAGGGAATGGCTACACCTTC,CASSLVTGNGYTF
TRBJ1-2,TRBV5-6,-,TRBD1,TGTGCCAGCAGCTCCGACAGGGGGAGAGACTATGGCTACACCTTC,CASSSDRGRDYGYTF
TRBJ2-3,TRBV5-6,-,-,TGTGCCAGCAGCTTGTCTCCAGGCCTGGGGACGCAGTATTTT,CASSLSPGLGTQYF
TRBJ1-2,TRBV25-1,-,-,TGTGCCAGTCTCGCGCAGGGGCCAACGAGAGGCTACACCTTC,CASLAQGPTRGYTF
TRBJ2-7,TRBV19,-,-,TGTGCCAGTTCTTTAGGGAGCTCCTACGAGCAGTACTTC,CASSLGSSYEQYF